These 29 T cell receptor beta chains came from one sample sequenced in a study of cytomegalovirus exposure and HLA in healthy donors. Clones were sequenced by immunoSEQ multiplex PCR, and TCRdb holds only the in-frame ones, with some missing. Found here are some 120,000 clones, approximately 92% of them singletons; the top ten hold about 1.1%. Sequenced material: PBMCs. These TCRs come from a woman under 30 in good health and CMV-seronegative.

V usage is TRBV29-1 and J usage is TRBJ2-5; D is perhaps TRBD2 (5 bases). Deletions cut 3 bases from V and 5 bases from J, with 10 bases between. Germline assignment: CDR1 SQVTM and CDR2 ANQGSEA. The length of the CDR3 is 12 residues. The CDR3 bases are TGCAGCGTTGACCGTGGGGAGGAGACCCAGTACTTC. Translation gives CSVDRGEETQYF.

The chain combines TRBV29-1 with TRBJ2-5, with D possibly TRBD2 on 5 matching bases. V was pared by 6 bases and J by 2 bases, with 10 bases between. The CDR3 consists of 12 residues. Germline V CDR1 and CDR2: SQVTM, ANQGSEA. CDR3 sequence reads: CSVEEGQETQYF. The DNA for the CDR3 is TGCAGCGTGGAGGAAGGGCAAGAGACCCAGTACTTC.

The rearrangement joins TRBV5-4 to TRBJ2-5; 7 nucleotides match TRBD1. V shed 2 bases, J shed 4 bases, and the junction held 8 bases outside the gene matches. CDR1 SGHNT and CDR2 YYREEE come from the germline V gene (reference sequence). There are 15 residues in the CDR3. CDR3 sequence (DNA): TGTGCCAGCAGCTTAGCCGGGACAGTAGGAGAGACCCAGTACTTC. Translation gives CASSLAGTVGETQYF.

CDR3 residues: CASSLSSGGSYEQYV. CDR3 nucleotide sequence: TGTGCCAGCAGCTTAAGTAGCGGGGGTTCCTACGAGCAGTACGTC. This chain joins TRBV11-2 and TRBJ2-7; TRBD2 matches 9 bases. Losses at the gene ends were 2 bases for V and 1 base for J; bases not matched to a gene: 3. This CDR3 is 15 amino acids long. Germline V gives CDR1 SGHAT, CDR2 FQNNGV.

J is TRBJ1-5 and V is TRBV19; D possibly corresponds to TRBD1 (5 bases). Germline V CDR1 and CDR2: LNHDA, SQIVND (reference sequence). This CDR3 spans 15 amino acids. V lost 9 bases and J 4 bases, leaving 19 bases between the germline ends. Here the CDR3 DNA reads TGTGCCAGCCAAAATAAGGGGACTGGAAATCAGCCCCAGCATTTT. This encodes CASQNKGTGNQPQHF.

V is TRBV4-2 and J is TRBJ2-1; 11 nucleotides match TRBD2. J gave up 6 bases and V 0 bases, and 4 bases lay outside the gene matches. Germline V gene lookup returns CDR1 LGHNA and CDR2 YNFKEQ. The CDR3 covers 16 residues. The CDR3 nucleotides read TGTGCCAGCAGCCAAGATGGGCTAGCGGGGGGCAATGAGCAGTTCTTC. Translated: CASSQDGLAGGNEQFF.

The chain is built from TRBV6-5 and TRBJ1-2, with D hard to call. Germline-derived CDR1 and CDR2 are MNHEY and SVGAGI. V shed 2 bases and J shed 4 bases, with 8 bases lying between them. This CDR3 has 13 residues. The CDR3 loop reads CASSYTPRYGYTF. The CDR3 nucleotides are TGTGCCAGCAGTTACACGCCGCGCTATGGCTACACCTTC.

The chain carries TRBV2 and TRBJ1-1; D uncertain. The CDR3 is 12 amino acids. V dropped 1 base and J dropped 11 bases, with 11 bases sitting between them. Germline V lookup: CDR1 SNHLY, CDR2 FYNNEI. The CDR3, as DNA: TGTGCCAGCAGTGAAGGTACCGGGTTGGCTTTCTTT. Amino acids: CASSEGTGLAFF. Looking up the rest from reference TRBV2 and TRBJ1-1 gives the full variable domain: EPEVTQTPSHQVTQMGQEVILRCVPISNHLYFYWYRQILGQKVEFLVSFYNNEISEKSEIFDDQFSVERPDGSNFTLKIRSTKLEDSAMYFCASSEGTGLAFFGQGTRLTVV.

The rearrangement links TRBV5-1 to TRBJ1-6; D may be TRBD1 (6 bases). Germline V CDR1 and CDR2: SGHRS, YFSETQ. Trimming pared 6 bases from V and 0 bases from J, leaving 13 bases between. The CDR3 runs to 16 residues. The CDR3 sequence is CASTPGDSSYNSPLHF. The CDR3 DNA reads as TGCGCCAGCACCCCAGGGGATAGCTCCTATAATTCACCCCTCCACTTT.

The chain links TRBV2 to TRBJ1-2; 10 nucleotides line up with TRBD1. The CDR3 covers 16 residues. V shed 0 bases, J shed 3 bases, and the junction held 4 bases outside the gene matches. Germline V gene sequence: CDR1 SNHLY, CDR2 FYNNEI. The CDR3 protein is CASSEAGQGNHYGYTF. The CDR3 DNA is TGTGCCAGCAGTGAAGCGGGACAGGGGAACCACTATGGCTACACCTTC.

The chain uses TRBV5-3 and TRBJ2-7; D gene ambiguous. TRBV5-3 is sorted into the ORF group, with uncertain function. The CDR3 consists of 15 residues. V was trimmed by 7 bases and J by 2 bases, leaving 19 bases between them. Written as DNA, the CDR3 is TGTGCCAGACCAACATGGTCTTTACCTCCCTACGAGCAGTACTTC. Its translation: CARPTWSLPPYEQYF.

CDR3 nucleotides: TGTGCCAGCAGTTCTCGATCGACAGAGCCCTACGAGCAGTACTTC. Encoded protein: CASSSRSTEPYEQYF. V is TRBV28 and J is TRBJ2-7; tentative D call: TRBD1 (5 bases). The CDR3 loop spans 15 amino acids. Trimming pared 4 bases from V and 2 bases from J, leaving 15 bases between. CDR1 is MDHEN, CDR2 SYDVKM, per germline.

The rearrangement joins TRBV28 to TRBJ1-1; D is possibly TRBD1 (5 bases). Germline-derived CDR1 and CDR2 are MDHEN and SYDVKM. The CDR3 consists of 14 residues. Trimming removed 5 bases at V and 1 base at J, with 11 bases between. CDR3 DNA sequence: TGTGCCAGCAGTCCCCTGGGGGGGAACACTGAAGCTTTCTTT. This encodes CASSPLGGNTEAFF.

The CDR3 is CASSLLMSRGATEAFF. The CDR3 bases are TGTGCCAGCAGTTTGCTCATGTCTCGGGGGGCTACTGAAGCTTTCTTT. The rearrangement uses TRBV28 and TRBJ1-1; D might be TRBD1 (6 bases). V was pared by 3 bases and J by 5 bases, with 19 bases between. The CDR3 spans 16 residues. The germline gives CDR1 MDHEN, CDR2 SYDVKM.

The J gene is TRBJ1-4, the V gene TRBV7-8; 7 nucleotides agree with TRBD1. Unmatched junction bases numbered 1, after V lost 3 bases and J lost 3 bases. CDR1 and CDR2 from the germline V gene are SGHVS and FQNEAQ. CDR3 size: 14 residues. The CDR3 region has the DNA TGTGCCAGCAGCTTCGGACAGGCTAATGAAAAACTGTTTTTT. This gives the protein CASSFGQANEKLFF.

The CDR3 sequence is CASRPGTGADTQYF. CDR3 bases: TGTGCCAGCAGGCCCGGGACAGGAGCAGATACGCAGTATTTT. The chain recombines TRBV14 with TRBJ2-3; 8 bases fit TRBD1. Germline V lookup: CDR1 SGHDN, CDR2 FVKESK. The CDR3 is made up of 14 amino acids. V lost 6 bases, J lost 4 bases, and 6 bases stayed unmatched.

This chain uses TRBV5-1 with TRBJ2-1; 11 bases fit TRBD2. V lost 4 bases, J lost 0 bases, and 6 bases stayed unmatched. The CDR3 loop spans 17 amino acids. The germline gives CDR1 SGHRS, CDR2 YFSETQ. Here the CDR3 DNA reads TGCGCCAGCAGCCCGCTACTAGCGGGAGTCTCCTACAATGAGCAGTTCTTC. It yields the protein CASSPLLAGVSYNEQFF.

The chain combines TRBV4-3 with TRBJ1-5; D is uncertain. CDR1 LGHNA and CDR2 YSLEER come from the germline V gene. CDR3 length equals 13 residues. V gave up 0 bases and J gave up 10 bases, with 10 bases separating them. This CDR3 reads CASSQDQRQPQHF. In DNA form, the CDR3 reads TGCGCCAGCAGCCAAGATCAGCGGCAACCCCAGCATTTT.

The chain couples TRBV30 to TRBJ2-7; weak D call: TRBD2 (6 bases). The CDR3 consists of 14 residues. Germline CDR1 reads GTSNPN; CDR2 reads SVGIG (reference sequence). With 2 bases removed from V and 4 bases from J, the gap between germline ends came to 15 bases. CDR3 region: CAWSPPGLSYEQYF. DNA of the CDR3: TGTGCCTGGAGTCCCCCGGGACTCTCATACGAGCAGTACTTC.

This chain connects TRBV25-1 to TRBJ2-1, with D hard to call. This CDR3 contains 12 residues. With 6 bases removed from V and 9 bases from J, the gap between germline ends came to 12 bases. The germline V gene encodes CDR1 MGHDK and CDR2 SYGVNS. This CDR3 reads CASSDSFREQFF. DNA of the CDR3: TGTGCCAGCAGCGACTCGTTTCGTGAGCAGTTCTTC.

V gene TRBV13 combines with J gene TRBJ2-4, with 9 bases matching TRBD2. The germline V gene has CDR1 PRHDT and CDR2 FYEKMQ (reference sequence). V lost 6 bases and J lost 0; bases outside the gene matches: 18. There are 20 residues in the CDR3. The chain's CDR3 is CASRQMVVAGELGAKNIQYF. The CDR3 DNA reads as TGTGCCAGCAGACAGATGGTGGTAGCGGGGGAACTTGGAGCCAAAAACATTCAGTACTTC.

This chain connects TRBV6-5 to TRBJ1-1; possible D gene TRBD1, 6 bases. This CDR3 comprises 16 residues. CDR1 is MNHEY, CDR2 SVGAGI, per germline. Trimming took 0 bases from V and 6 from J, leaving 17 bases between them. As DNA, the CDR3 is TGTGCCAGCAGTTACTCAAGGGGGAGCGGTGGGGCTGAAGCTTTCTTT. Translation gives CASSYSRGSGGAEAFF.

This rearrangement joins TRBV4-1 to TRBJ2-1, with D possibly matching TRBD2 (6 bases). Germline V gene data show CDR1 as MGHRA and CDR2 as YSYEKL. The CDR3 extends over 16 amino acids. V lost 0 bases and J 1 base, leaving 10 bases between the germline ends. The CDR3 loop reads CASSQEGGRSYNEQFF. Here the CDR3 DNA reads TGCGCCAGCAGCCAAGAAGGAGGGAGATCCTACAATGAGCAGTTCTTC.

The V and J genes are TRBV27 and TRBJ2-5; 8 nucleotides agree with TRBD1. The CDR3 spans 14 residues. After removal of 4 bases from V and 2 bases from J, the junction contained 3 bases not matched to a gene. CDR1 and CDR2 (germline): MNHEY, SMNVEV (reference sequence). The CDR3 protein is CASSSTGVQETQYF. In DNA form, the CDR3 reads TGTGCCAGCAGTTCGACAGGGGTTCAAGAGACCCAGTACTTC.

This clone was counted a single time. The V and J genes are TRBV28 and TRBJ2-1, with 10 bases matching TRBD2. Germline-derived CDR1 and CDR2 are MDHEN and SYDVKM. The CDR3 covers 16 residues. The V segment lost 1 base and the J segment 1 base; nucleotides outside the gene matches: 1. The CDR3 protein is CASSLLAGGSYNEQFF. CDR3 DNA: TGTGCCAGCAGTTTATTAGCGGGAGGATCCTACAATGAGCAGTTCTTC. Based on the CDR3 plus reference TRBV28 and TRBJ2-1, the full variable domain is DVKVTQSSRYLVKRTGEKVFLECVQDMDHENMFWYRQDPGLGLRLIYFSYDVKMKEKGDIPEGYSVSREKKERFSLILESASTNQTSMYLCASSLLAGGSYNEQFFGPGTRLTVL.

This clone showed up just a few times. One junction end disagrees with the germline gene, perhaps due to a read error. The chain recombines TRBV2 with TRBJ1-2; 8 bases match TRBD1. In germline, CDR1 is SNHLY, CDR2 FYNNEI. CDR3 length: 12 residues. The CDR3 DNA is TGTGCCAGCAGTTCCGGGACAGGACTCCCTCGCTTC. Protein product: CASSSGTGLPRF.

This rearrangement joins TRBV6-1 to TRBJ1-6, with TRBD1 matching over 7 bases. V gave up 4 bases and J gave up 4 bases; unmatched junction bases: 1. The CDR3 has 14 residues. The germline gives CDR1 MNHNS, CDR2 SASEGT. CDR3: CASSARGYNSPLHF. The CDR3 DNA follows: TGTGCCAGCAGTGCCAGGGGGTATAATTCACCCCTCCACTTT.

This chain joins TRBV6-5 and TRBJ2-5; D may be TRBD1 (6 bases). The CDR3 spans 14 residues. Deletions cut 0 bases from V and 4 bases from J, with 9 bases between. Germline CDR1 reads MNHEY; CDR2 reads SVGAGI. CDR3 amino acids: CASSYSWGPETQYF. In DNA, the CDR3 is TGTGCCAGCAGTTACTCATGGGGGCCAGAGACCCAGTACTTC.

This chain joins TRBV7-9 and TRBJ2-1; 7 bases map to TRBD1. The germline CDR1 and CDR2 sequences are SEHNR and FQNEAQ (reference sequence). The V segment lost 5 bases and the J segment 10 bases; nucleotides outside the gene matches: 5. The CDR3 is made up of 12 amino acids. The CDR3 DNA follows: TGTGCCAGCAGCCCAGGGGGTGGGGAGCAGTTCTTC. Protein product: CASSPGGGEQFF.